This T cell receptor (beta chain) was captured in a study of control samples from healthy donors and cancer patients. Sequencing was performed with immunoSEQ multiplex PCR; in TCRdb, only in-frame clones are kept and a portion is missing. Among some 120,000 clones, 70% to 90% were seen once, and the ten largest hold around 3%. V lost 5 bases, J lost 2 bases, and 6 bases stayed unmatched. The CDR3 is 15 amino acids. Germline CDR1 reads MNHEY; CDR2 reads SMNVEV (reference sequence). This TCR came from a man aged 50 to 59 in good health. V is TRBV27 and J is TRBJ2-7; 10 positions match TRBD1. Source material: blood. The CDR3 sequence: CASSIGTGVPYEQYF. Written as DNA, the CDR3 is TGTGCCAGCAGTATAGGGACAGGGGTACCCTACGAGCAGTACTTC.